The rows below give T cell receptor beta chains drawn from one sample of a study of beta chain features in type 1 diabetes. Clones were read by immunoSEQ multiplex PCR, and TCRdb kept only the in-frame ones, dropping some. The table has around 250,000 clones, over 12% seen once; the top ten hold about 0.026%. The sample comprised naive CD4+ T cells from blood. The receptors were sampled from a woman between 40 and 50 years old in good health. Each CDR3 is given with its conserved first and last residue. The D gene is left open where the match is weak. A clone size is listed for some rows: how often the clone was seen (once, few, many), or a class if it is expanded.

abundance	len	j_gene	v_gene	d_gene	CDR3aa	CDR3nt
many	17	TRBJ1-5	TRBV23-1	TRBD1	CASSQSLDRGYNQPQHF	TGCGCCAGCAGTCAATCTTTGGACAGGGGGTATAATCAGCCCCAGCATTTT
few	15	TRBJ1-1	TRBV7-9	-	CASSLGGGGNTEAFF	TGTGCCAGCAGCTTAGGTGGCGGCGGGAACACTGAAGCTTTCTTT
few	17	TRBJ2-7	TRBV7-8	TRBD2	CASSLYPSGASGYEQYF	TGTGCCAGCAGCTTATACCCCTCGGGCGCTAGCGGCTACGAGCAGTACTTC
-	15	TRBJ1-2	TRBV13	TRBD1	CASRTGTGVVYGYTF	TGTGCCAGCAGAACCGGGACAGGGGTCGTCTATGGCTACACCTTC
few	14	TRBJ1-2	TRBV7-2	-	CASSLASGFGGYTF	TGTGCCAGCAGCTTAGCATCAGGGTTCGGTGGCTACACCTTC
-	18	TRBJ2-3	TRBV5-1	TRBD2	CASSQNWASGVTLDTQYF	TGCGCCAGCAGCCAGAATTGGGCTAGCGGGGTAACTCTGGATACGCAGTATTTT
few	12	TRBJ2-3	TRBV2	-	CASSEEGRFRYF	TGTGCCAGCAGTGAGGAAGGGAGGTTTAGGTATTTT
-	16	TRBJ2-1	TRBV5-1	TRBD2	CASSFGGSSSYNEQFF	TGCGCCAGCAGCTTCGGGGGGTCGAGCTCCTACAATGAGCAGTTCTTC
few	18	TRBJ1-5	TRBV15	TRBD1	CATRQTGGPPYSNQPQHF	TGTGCCACCAGGCAAACAGGGGGCCCACCATATAGCAATCAGCCCCAGCATTTT
few	17	TRBJ2-5	TRBV7-2	TRBD2	CASSLGPSGGFQETQYF	TGTGCCAGCAGCTTAGGACCGAGCGGGGGATTCCAAGAGACCCAGTACTTC
-	15	TRBJ2-3	TRBV19	TRBD2	CASSMGLSPGGTQYF	TGTGCCAGTAGTATGGGACTTTCCCCGGGAGGTACGCAGTATTTT
few	14	TRBJ1-5	TRBV2	-	CASNSDIPNQPQHF	TGTGCCAGCAATAGCGACATACCCAATCAGCCCCAGCATTTT
few	17	TRBJ1-5	TRBV7-8	-	CASSSRVFRGGNQPQHF	TGTGCCAGCAGCTCCCGGGTATTTCGCGGTGGCAATCAGCCCCAGCATTTT
few	18	TRBJ2-5	TRBV5-1	TRBD2	CASSSGTSGVLLQETQYF	TGCGCCAGCAGTTCCGGGACTAGCGGGGTCCTGCTCCAAGAGACCCAGTACTTC